This T cell receptor (beta chain) is from a study of T cell repertoires in cytomegalovirus infection. General study findings and limits: Carriers of CMV and the relevant HLA type were discriminated by public TCR beta frequency.

V lost 7 bases and J lost 2; bases outside the gene matches: 5. CDR3 length equals 14 residues. TCRdb ran MiXCR on the reads and lists one entry per CDR3 protein. Here the sample spans over 450,000 distinct CDR3 sequences, about 11% being singletons. This clonotype was recorded at least ten times. Its cognate antigen is unknown. The sample was PBMCs. The chain couples TRBV12-3 or TRBV12-4 to TRBJ2-1; 7 nucleotides align to TRBD2. This clonotype originated in a human donor in good health (CMV status not recorded). Some clones in this sample may be carry-over from other donors' samples. CDR3 DNA sequence: TGTGCCAGCACCTGGGGGGGAACCTACAATGAGCAGTTCTTC. It translates to CASTWGGTYNEQFF.